These 20 T cell receptor beta chains were sequenced from one sample in a study of CD8+ T cells in alopecia areata. cDNA reverse transcribed from extracted RNA served as the sequencing template. The table came from immunoSEQ multiplex PCR; TCRdb's copy has only in-frame clones and leaves some out. The sample contains 110,000 to 150,000 clones, about 60% of which appear only once. The sample in question was CD4+ T cells sorted from blood, obtained at week 0. These receptors were obtained from a human donor with alopecia areata.

The chain couples TRBV7-2 to TRBJ2-5, with 7 bases matching TRBD1. This CDR3 comprises 14 residues. In germline, CDR1 is SGHTA, CDR2 FQGNSA. V shed 5 bases and J 5 bases; nucleotides not matched to a gene: 8. This CDR3 is CASSPRRGRETQYF. Here the CDR3 DNA reads TGTGCCAGCAGCCCCCGAAGGGGGCGGGAGACCCAGTACTTC. The whole variable domain, filled in from reference TRBV7-2 and TRBJ2-5, reads GAGVSQSPSNKVTEKGKDVELRCDPISGHTALYWYRQSLGQGLEFLIYFQGNSAPDKSGLPSDRFSAERTGGSVSTLTIQRTQQEDSAVYLCASSPRRGRETQYFGPGTRLLVL.

The V call is TRBV27, the J call TRBJ1-2, with 9 positions matching TRBD1. Germline V gene data show CDR1 as MNHEY and CDR2 as SMNVEV (reference sequence). The CDR3 runs to 11 residues. The J segment lost 5 bases and the V segment lost 10 bases, leaving 2 bases of the junction unmatched. CDR3 bases: TGTGCCACCGGACAGGGGTATGGCTACACCTTC. Its protein product is CATGQGYGYTF.

The chain recombines TRBV30 with TRBJ2-2; the D is unclear. V was pared by 3 bases and J by 2 bases, with 13 bases between. CDR1 is GTSNPN and CDR2 is SVGIG in the germline V gene (reference sequence). This CDR3 is built from 15 residues. For the CDR3, the DNA is TGTGCCTGGAGGGCCAGGTACATCAACACCGGGGAGCTGTTTTTT. Amino acid sequence: CAWRARYINTGELFF.

The chain links TRBV4-2 to TRBJ2-2; 13 bases map to TRBD2. CDR3 length: 20 residues. The germline V gene encodes CDR1 LGHNA and CDR2 YNFKEQ. J gave up 1 base and V 0 bases, and 8 bases lay outside the gene matches. The CDR3 loop reads CASSQEGGLAGPRNTGELFF. CDR3 DNA: TGTGCCAGCAGCCAAGAGGGGGGACTAGCGGGACCTCGGAACACCGGGGAGCTGTTTTTT.

The chain recombines TRBV5-6 with TRBJ2-5; D gene uncertain. The CDR3 spans 14 residues. Germline V CDR1 and CDR2: SGHDT, YYEEEE. Trimming removed 4 bases from V and 1 base from J, with 11 bases in between. The CDR3 region is CASSGVGIQETQYF. CDR3 bases: TGTGCCAGCAGCGGAGTGGGGATCCAAGAGACCCAGTACTTC.

V and J are TRBV21-1 and TRBJ2-1; the table's D gene call, TRBD2, was not cross checked with the DNA. TRBV21-1 has pseudogene status. This CDR3 is 15 amino acids long. In DNA, the CDR3 is TGTGCCAGCAGCAAAGAAACTAGCTGTTGGCCTGAGCAGTTCTTC. This gives the protein CASSKETSCWPEQFF.

This clone has a handful of counts. Other nucleotide sequences in the sample specify the same CDR3. This rearrangement joins TRBV5-4 to TRBJ1-2; D remains ambiguous. The CDR3 length is 13 residues. The germline CDR1 and CDR2 sequences are SGHNT and YYREEE (reference sequence). The germline V and J ends were trimmed by 0 bases and 2 bases, with 5 bases remaining between them. The DNA of the CDR3 is TGTGCCAGCAGCTTGGACAGCAACTATGGCTACACCTTC. Encoded protein: CASSLDSNYGYTF.

The chain combines TRBV28 with TRBJ2-7; D is ambiguous. Germline-derived CDR1 and CDR2 are MDHEN and SYDVKM. This CDR3 is 11 amino acids long. Trimming left V 2 bases short and J 5 bases short, with 4 bases between. The CDR3 spells CASSLRDEQYF. The CDR3 DNA is TGTGCCAGCAGTTTAAGGGACGAGCAGTACTTC.

The chain couples TRBV7-2 to TRBJ2-1; D is tentatively TRBD1 or TRBD2 (5 bases each). CDR3 length: 15 amino acids. The V end was cut by 5 bases, the J end by 7 bases, with 18 bases between. Germline V gives CDR1 SGHTA, CDR2 FQGNSA. The CDR3 reads CASSPTGTQSNEQFF. DNA for the CDR3: TGTGCCAGCAGCCCAACCGGGACGCAGTCAAATGAGCAGTTCTTC.

J is TRBJ2-1 and V is TRBV7-8; TRBD2 matches at 7 bases. After removal of 5 bases from V and 8 bases from J, the junction contained 3 bases not matched to a gene. The CDR3 length is 12 residues. Germline lookup yields CDR1 SGHVS and CDR2 FQNEAQ. The CDR3 sequence: CASSVGRHEQFF. DNA for the CDR3: TGTGCCAGCAGCGTCGGGAGGCATGAGCAGTTCTTC. The whole variable domain, filled in from reference TRBV7-8 and TRBJ2-1, reads GAGVSQSPRYKVAKRGQDVALRCDPISGHVSLFWYQQALGQGPEFLTYFQNEAQLDKSGLPSDRFFAERPEGSVSTLKIQRTQQEDSAVYLCASSVGRHEQFFGPGTRLTVL.

CDR3: CASSELLVGNQPQHF. The CDR3 DNA reads TGTGCCAGCAGTGAACTTCTCGTTGGCAATCAGCCCCAGCATTTT. The J gene is TRBJ1-5, the V gene TRBV2; D is unclear. Germline V gene sequence: CDR1 SNHLY, CDR2 FYNNEI. The length of the CDR3 is 15 residues. Trimming took 2 bases from V and 2 from J, leaving 10 bases between them.

This rearrangement joins TRBV5-6 to TRBJ2-5; TRBD1 agrees at 8 bases. Trimming took 1 base from V and 3 from J; bases not matched to a gene: 8. CDR3 length: 16 residues. Germline-derived CDR1 and CDR2 are SGHDT and YYEEEE. CDR3 sequence (DNA): TGTGCCAGCAGCTTGATGGGACAGGAGATGAAAGAGACCCAGTACTTC. Its translation: CASSLMGQEMKETQYF.

The chain carries TRBV30 and TRBJ2-1, with TRBD2 matching 9 bases. Per the germline V gene, CDR1 is GTSNPN and CDR2 is SVGIG (reference sequence). This CDR3 is 15 amino acids long. With V trimmed by 3 bases and J by 8 bases, 11 bases remained unmatched. The CDR3 here is CAWRVGGGGMDEQFF. For the CDR3, the DNA is TGTGCCTGGAGAGTCGGCGGGGGGGGTATGGATGAGCAGTTCTTC.

The chain recombines TRBV7-9 with TRBJ2-7; D is perhaps TRBD1 or TRBD2 (5 bases each). Germline V gene sequence: CDR1 SEHNR, CDR2 FQNEAQ (reference sequence). CDR3 size: 14 residues. Deletions cut 1 base from V and 2 bases from J, with 9 bases between. The CDR3 nucleotides read TGTGCCAGCAGCTTAGGGGACGGAACCTACGAGCAGTACTTC. Protein product: CASSLGDGTYEQYF.

The gene calls are TRBV30 and TRBJ2-6; 7 nucleotides agree with TRBD1. This CDR3 has 17 residues. Germline CDR1 GTSNPN, CDR2 SVGIG (reference sequence). V lost 0 bases, J lost 0 bases, and 5 bases stayed unmatched. The CDR3 region is CAWSVRGLSSGANVLTF. The CDR3 DNA reads TGTGCCTGGAGTGTTAGGGGGCTGAGCTCTGGGGCCAACGTCCTGACTTTC.

V and J are TRBV30 and TRBJ1-5; D might be TRBD1 (5 bases). Trimming took 1 base from V and 7 from J, leaving 8 bases between them. CDR3 length: 12 residues. Germline-derived CDR1 and CDR2 are GTSNPN and SVGIG (reference sequence). In nucleotides, the CDR3 is TGTGCCTGGAGTGCAGGGAACCAGCCCCAGCATTTT. Its protein is CAWSAGNQPQHF.

This chain links TRBV19 with TRBJ1-5; TRBD1 is a possible D gene (5 bases). The germline CDR1 and CDR2 sequences are LNHDA and SQIVND (reference sequence). CDR3 size: 14 residues. Trimming took 3 bases from V and 2 from J, leaving 8 bases between them. CDR3 DNA: TGTGCCAGTAGTATGATGGGGGGCAATCAGCCCCAGCATTTT. This gives the protein CASSMMGGNQPQHF.

The V gene is TRBV7-9, the J gene TRBJ1-4; unclear D gene. The CDR3 has 15 amino acids. V was trimmed by 0 bases and J by 5 bases, leaving 10 bases between them. Germline CDR1 SEHNR, CDR2 FQNEAQ (reference sequence). As DNA, the CDR3 is TGTGCCAGCAGCTTAGCGCTCGGCCTGAATGAAAAACTGTTTTTT. Protein product: CASSLALGLNEKLFF.

This clone was counted between two and nine times. The gene calls are TRBV29-1 and TRBJ2-3; 8 nucleotides align to TRBD1. Germline V gene data show CDR1 as SQVTM and CDR2 as ANQGSEA. The ends lost 7 bases at V and 1 base at J; junction bases unmatched: 10. CDR3 size: 15 residues. The CDR3 sequence: CSAASGQGGTDTQYF. The CDR3 DNA follows: TGCAGCGCCGCCTCCGGACAGGGCGGCACAGATACGCAGTATTTT.

This chain uses TRBV29-1 with TRBJ1-2; TRBD1 is a possible D gene (5 bases). The ends were cut back, 5 bases at V and 8 bases at J, with 12 bases in the middle. CDR1 and CDR2 (germline): SQVTM, ANQGSEA. The CDR3 is 11 amino acids. CDR3 sequence (DNA): TGCAGCGTTTGGGATGGGGCCGGCTACACCTTC. Translated, it gives CSVWDGAGYTF.